The 21 T cell receptor beta chains in this list originate from one sample, sequenced in a study of shared clonotypes between healthy human individuals. Repertoires were generated with immunoSEQ multiplex PCR, while TCRdb's copy carries only in-frame clones and drops some. Counted here are approximately 2.4 million clones, about 94% occurring once; the ten biggest clones make up approximately 0.13%. The sequenced sample was naive CD4+ T cells sorted from blood. This sample's subset: CD45RA+ positively selected. These receptor sequences come from a man aged 18 to 30 in good health.

The genes are TRBV5-8 and TRBJ2-1, with a weak D call TRBD1 (6 bases). CDR1 and CDR2 from the germline V gene are SGHTS and YDEGEE. This CDR3 is 13 amino acids long. Trimming took 0 bases from V and 6 from J, leaving 7 bases between them. The CDR3, as DNA: TGTGCCAGCAGCTTGGCCAGGGGCAATGAGCAGTTCTTC. Its protein is CASSLARGNEQFF.

This clone has just one count. This chain joins TRBV28 and TRBJ1-5; tentative D call: TRBD1 (6 bases). There are 15 residues in the CDR3. The germline CDR1 and CDR2 sequences are MDHEN and SYDVKM. V lost 6 bases, J lost 5 bases, and 17 bases lay in between. The chain's CDR3 is CASSVPGQSHQPQHF. As DNA, the CDR3 is TGTGCCAGCAGCGTCCCTGGACAGAGCCATCAGCCCCAGCATTTT.

CDR3 coding DNA: TGCGCCAGCAGCCTGACTAGCGGGGGGTCGAATACGCAGTATTTT. Its translation is CASSLTSGGSNTQYF. The chain carries TRBV5-1 and TRBJ2-3; 13 bases map to TRBD2. Unmatched junction bases numbered 6, after V lost 4 bases and J lost 7 bases. Germline assignment: CDR1 SGHRS and CDR2 YFSETQ. The CDR3 extends over 15 amino acids.

V gene TRBV6-5 combines with J gene TRBJ1-5, with D perhaps TRBD1 (5 bases). V gave up 7 bases and J gave up 5 bases, with 12 bases separating them. The CDR3 has 13 amino acids. Germline V gives CDR1 MNHEY, CDR2 SVGAGI. In DNA, the CDR3 is TGTGCCAGCATTGAGTGGGGGGATCAGCCCCAGCATTTT. This sequence encodes CASIEWGDQPQHF.

CDR3 amino acids: CAWSKGLGETQYF. The CDR3 DNA follows: TGTGCCTGGAGTAAGGGATTGGGAGAGACCCAGTACTTC. V gene TRBV30 combines with J gene TRBJ2-5; D not certain. The CDR3 totals 13 residues. CDR1 and CDR2 (germline): GTSNPN, SVGIG (reference sequence). The ends were cut back, 2 bases at V and 4 bases at J, with 11 bases in the middle.

The J gene is TRBJ2-3, the V gene TRBV30; TRBD2 matches at 13 bases. Germline-derived CDR1 and CDR2 are GTSNPN and SVGIG (reference sequence). The junction had 5 bases not matched to a gene; V was cut back by 7 bases and J by 4 bases. CDR3 length equals 14 residues. This chain's CDR3 is CASLLAGGPDTQYF. For the CDR3, the DNA is TGTGCCTCGCTACTAGCGGGAGGGCCAGATACGCAGTATTTT. The whole variable domain, remainder taken from reference TRBV30 and TRBJ2-3, is SQTIHQWPATLVQPVGSPLSLECTVEGTSNPNLYWYRQAAGRGLQLLFYSVGIGQISSEVPQNLSASRPQDRQFILSSKKLLLSDSGFYLCASLLAGGPDTQYFGPGTRLTVL.

The chain carries TRBV21-1 and TRBJ2-5; the DNA was not compared with TRBD2, the D call given in the table. TRBV21-1 has pseudogene status. The CDR3 totals 14 residues. The CDR3 bases are TGTGCCAGCAGCAAAGAGACACTAGCAGAGACCCAGTACTTC. Translation gives CASSKETLAETQYF.

Points on this clone: The same CDR3 arises from other DNA sequences in this sample as well. The chain joins TRBV9 to TRBJ2-2; D is undetermined. Trimming pared 3 bases from V and 0 bases from J, leaving 9 bases between. CDR1 is SGDLS and CDR2 is YYNGEE in the germline V gene. The length of the CDR3 is 15 residues. Here the CDR3 reads CASSGRGSNTGELFF. CDR3 coding DNA: TGTGCCAGCAGCGGCCGAGGATCGAACACCGGGGAGCTGTTTTTT.

The CDR3 loop is CASSSLGVGTTQTDTQYF. CDR3 sequence (DNA): TGTGCCAGCAGCTCCCTGGGAGTCGGGACTACCCAGACAGATACGCAGTATTTT. The rearrangement uses TRBV7-6 and TRBJ2-3, with 7 bases aligning to TRBD2. The CDR3 contains 18 residues. Per germline, CDR1 SGHVS and CDR2 FNYEAQ. V shed 4 bases and J 3 bases; nucleotides not matched to a gene: 16.

This sequence joins TRBV5-6 and TRBJ1-2; D may be TRBD1 (6 bases). Germline V gives CDR1 SGHDT, CDR2 YYEEEE. Trimming removed 0 bases at V and 3 bases at J, with 12 bases between. The CDR3 runs to 15 residues. DNA of the CDR3: TGTGCCAGCAGCTTGGGTTCAGGGGTCTACTATGGCTACACCTTC. Amino acid sequence: CASSLGSGVYYGYTF. The full variable domain, rest sourced from reference TRBV5-6 and TRBJ1-2, is DAGVTQSPTHLIKTRGQQVTLRCSPKSGHDTVSWYQQALGQGPQFIFQYYEEEERQRGNFPDRFSGHQFPNYSSELNVNALLLGDSALYLCASSLGSGVYYGYTFGSGTRLTVV.

The chain employs TRBV6-5 and TRBJ1-5; D ambiguous. The V gene lost 5 bases and the J gene lost 6 bases, with 11 bases spanning the gap. Germline V gene sequence: CDR1 MNHEY, CDR2 SVGAGI. The CDR3 length is 13 residues. CDR3 DNA sequence: TGTGCCAGCAGTGAACTGGGAGGTCAGCCCCAGCATTTT. This translates into CASSELGGQPQHF.

The J gene is TRBJ1-2, the V gene TRBV21-1; TRBD1 is the table's D call and was not checked against the DNA. TRBV21-1 is assigned pseudogene status. The CDR3 has 14 residues. Here the CDR3 reads CASSKGNRGRGYTF. Here the CDR3 DNA reads TGTGCCAGCAGCAAAGGGAACAGGGGGCGGGGCTACACCTTC.

On this clone: Distinct nucleotide sequences in the sample also encode this CDR3. The chain links TRBV30 to TRBJ2-7; D might be TRBD2 (6 bases). Germline V gene data show CDR1 as GTSNPN and CDR2 as SVGIG (reference sequence). CDR3 length: 11 residues. V shed 0 bases and J shed 7 bases, with 7 bases lying between them. The CDR3 is CAWSVREEQYF. The CDR3 DNA reads as TGTGCCTGGAGTGTACGGGAGGAGCAGTACTTC.

A word on this clone: The sample has other DNA sequences that encode this CDR3 too. This CDR3 reads CASSVISTDTQYF. In nucleotides, the CDR3 is TGTGCCAGCAGCGTCATAAGCACAGATACGCAGTATTTT. The chain employs TRBV9 and TRBJ2-3; D unclear. This CDR3 contains 13 residues. V dropped 2 bases and J dropped 0 bases, with 4 bases sitting between them. Germline loops: CDR1 SGDLS, CDR2 YYNGEE.

This chain uses TRBV30 with TRBJ1-1, with D perhaps TRBD1 (6 bases). Trimming took 2 bases from V and 4 from J, leaving 11 bases between them. This CDR3 region has 13 residues. CDR1 and CDR2 from the germline V gene are GTSNPN and SVGIG (reference sequence). This CDR3 is CAWSKRGFTEAFF. The CDR3 region has the DNA TGTGCCTGGAGTAAGAGGGGGTTCACTGAAGCTTTCTTT.

The chain is built from TRBV15 and TRBJ1-2; 9 bases align to TRBD1. The V segment lost 1 base and the J segment 13 bases; nucleotides outside the gene matches: 10. The length of the CDR3 is 14 residues. Per germline, CDR1 LNHNV and CDR2 YYDKDF (reference sequence). The CDR3 loop is CATSRGEPQGAATF. As DNA, the CDR3 is TGTGCCACCAGCAGAGGGGAACCACAGGGGGCCGCCACCTTC. Full variable domain (rest looked up from reference TRBV15 and TRBJ1-2): DAMVIQNPRYQVTQFGKPVTLSCSQTLNHNVMYWYQQKSSQAPKLLFHYYDKDFNNEADTPDNFQSRRPNTSFCFLDIRSPGLGDTAMYLCATSRGEPQGAATFGSGTRLTVV.

The chain carries TRBV6-5 and TRBJ1-3; 7 bases match TRBD1. V lost 4 bases to trimming and J lost 4 bases; unmatched junction nucleotides: 10. Germline CDR1 reads MNHEY; CDR2 reads SVGAGI. The CDR3 contains 16 residues. The CDR3 reads CASSSKRTGTGNTIYF. The CDR3 DNA is TGTGCCAGCAGTTCCAAACGGACAGGAACAGGAAACACCATATATTTT.

This clone was picked up one time. The V call is TRBV2, the J call TRBJ1-3; 8 bases are a match to TRBD1. Germline trimming cut 4 bases from V and 3 bases from J; bases unmatched to any gene: 14. The CDR3 runs to 18 residues. Per germline, CDR1 SNHLY and CDR2 FYNNEI. The CDR3, as DNA: TGTGCCAGCAGTGCACGCGTCCCGGGACAGGATCGTGGAAACACCATATATTTT. Its translation is CASSARVPGQDRGNTIYF.

The rearrangement links TRBV30 to TRBJ1-1; D unclear. V was clipped by 4 bases and J by 0 bases, with 9 bases between them. Germline V lookup: CDR1 GTSNPN, CDR2 SVGIG (reference sequence). This CDR3 region has 13 residues. The CDR3, as DNA: TGTGCCTGGACCAGACGTATGAACACTGAAGCTTTCTTT. Translation gives CAWTRRMNTEAFF.

The chain employs TRBV9 and TRBJ1-2, with D tentatively TRBD1 (6 bases). This CDR3 has 17 residues. Trimming cost V 4 bases and J 2 bases, with 21 bases left between them. Germline V gives CDR1 SGDLS, CDR2 YYNGEE. The CDR3 here is CASSRHGGSGTNYGYTF. The CDR3 bases are TGTGCCAGCAGCCGCCACGGGGGCTCCGGTACCAACTATGGCTACACCTTC.

Remarks on this clone: The identical CDR3 is also encoded by other nucleotide sequences in the sample. J is TRBJ2-5 and V is TRBV28; 10 bases fit TRBD2. This CDR3 is 13 amino acids long. Germline CDR1 reads MDHEN; CDR2 reads SYDVKM. The CDR3 DNA reads as TGTGCAAGTAGCGGGGGGCGCCAAGAGACCCAGTACTTC. As protein: CASSGGRQETQYF.